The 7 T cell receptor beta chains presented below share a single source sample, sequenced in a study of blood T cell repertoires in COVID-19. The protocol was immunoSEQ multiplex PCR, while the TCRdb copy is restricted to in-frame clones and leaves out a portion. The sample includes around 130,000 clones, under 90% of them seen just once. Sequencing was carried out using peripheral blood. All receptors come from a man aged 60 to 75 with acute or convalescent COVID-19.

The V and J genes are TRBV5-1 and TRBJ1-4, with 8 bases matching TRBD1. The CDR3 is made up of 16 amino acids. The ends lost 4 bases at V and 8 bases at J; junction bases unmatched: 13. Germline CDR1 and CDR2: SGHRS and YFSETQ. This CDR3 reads CASSPTSGGVREKLFF. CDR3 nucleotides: TGCGCCAGCAGCCCAACCTCAGGGGGCGTTAGGGAAAAACTGTTTTTT. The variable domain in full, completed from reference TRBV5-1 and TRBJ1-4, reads KAGVTQTPRYLIKTRGQQVTLSCSPISGHRSVSWYQQTPGQGLQFLFEYFSETQRNKGNFPGRFSGRQFSNSRSEMNVSTLELGDSALYLCASSPTSGGVREKLFFGSGTQLSVL.

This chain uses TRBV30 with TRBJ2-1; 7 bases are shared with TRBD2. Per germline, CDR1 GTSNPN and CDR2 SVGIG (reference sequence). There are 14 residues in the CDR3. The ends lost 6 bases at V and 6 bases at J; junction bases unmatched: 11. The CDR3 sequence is CACRGREGSNEQFF. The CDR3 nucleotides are TGTGCCTGCAGAGGTAGGGAGGGGTCCAATGAGCAGTTCTTC.

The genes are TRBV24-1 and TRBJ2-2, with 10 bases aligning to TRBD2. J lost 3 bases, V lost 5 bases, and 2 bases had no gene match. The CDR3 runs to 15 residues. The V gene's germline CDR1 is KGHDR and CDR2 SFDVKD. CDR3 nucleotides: TGTGCCACCAGTGTAGCGGGAGGCTACACCGGGGAGCTGTTTTTT. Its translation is CATSVAGGYTGELFF.

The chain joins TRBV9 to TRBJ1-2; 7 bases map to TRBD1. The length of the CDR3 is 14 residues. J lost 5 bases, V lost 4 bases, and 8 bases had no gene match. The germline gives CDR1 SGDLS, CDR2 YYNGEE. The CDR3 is CASSSSGTAYGYTF. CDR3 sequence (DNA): TGTGCCAGCAGCTCATCCGGGACAGCTTATGGCTACACCTTC.

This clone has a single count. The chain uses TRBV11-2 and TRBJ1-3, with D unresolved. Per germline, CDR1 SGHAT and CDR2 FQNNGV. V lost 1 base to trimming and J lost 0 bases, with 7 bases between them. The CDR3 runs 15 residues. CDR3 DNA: TGTGCCAGCAGCTTAGGAGGCTACTCTGGAAACACCATATATTTT. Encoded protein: CASSLGGYSGNTIYF.

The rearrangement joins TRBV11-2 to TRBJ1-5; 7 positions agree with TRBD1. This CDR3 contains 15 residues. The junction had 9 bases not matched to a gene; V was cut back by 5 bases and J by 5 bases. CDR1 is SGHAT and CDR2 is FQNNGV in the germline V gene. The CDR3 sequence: CASSPRQGMDQPQHF. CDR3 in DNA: TGTGCCAGCAGCCCCCGACAGGGCATGGATCAGCCCCAGCATTTT.

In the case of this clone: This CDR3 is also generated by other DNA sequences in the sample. CDR3 coding DNA: TGTGCCAGCAGTCCCGGGTCCTACAATGAGCAGTTCTTC. This sequence encodes CASSPGSYNEQFF. The chain carries TRBV6-2 or TRBV6-3 and TRBJ2-1; D is unresolved. Germline CDR1 is MNHEY and CDR2 is SVGEGT. V lost 5 bases, J lost 1 base, and 6 bases lay in between. The CDR3 runs to 13 residues.